The next 18 T cell receptor beta chains were all read from a single sample in a study of T cell repertoires in cytomegalovirus infection. These receptors have no identified antigens. TCRdb used MiXCR to reprocess the reads, holding one entry per CDR3 protein. The sample contains about 500,000 distinct CDR3 sequences, more than 30% of which appear only once. The sequencing used cultured PBMCs, collected from culture after CMV antigen stimulation. Every receptor here comes from a human donor in good health (CMV status not recorded). Some clones in this sample may be carry-over from other donors' samples.

This clonotype was seen a few times. The chain links TRBV3-1 to TRBJ2-1; 8 bases match TRBD2. V lost 4 bases and J lost 5; bases outside the gene matches: 7. The CDR3 consists of 15 residues. Germline V gene data show CDR1 as LGHDT and CDR2 as YNNKEL (reference sequence). CDR3 sequence (DNA): TGTGCCAGCAGCCGCGATCTAGCGGGCGACAATGAGCAGTTCTTC. The encoded protein is CASSRDLAGDNEQFF.

CDR3 bases: TGCGCCAGCAGCCAAGAGGCGGACAGGGTAACTGGAAACACCATATATTTT. It specifies CASSQEADRVTGNTIYF. The rearrangement links TRBV4-3 to TRBJ1-3; 8 bases match TRBD1. V shed 0 bases, J shed 2 bases, and the junction held 6 bases outside the gene matches. The CDR3 sequence is 17 residues long. Per germline, CDR1 LGHNA and CDR2 YSLEER.

This clonotype has ten or more counts. The rearrangement joins TRBV6-1 to TRBJ1-1; unclear D gene. Germline assignment: CDR1 MNHNS and CDR2 SASEGT. The CDR3 extends over 14 amino acids. The ends were cut back, 4 bases at V and 0 bases at J, with 9 bases in the middle. CDR3: CASSVGRLNTEAFF. The CDR3 DNA reads as TGTGCCAGCAGTGTAGGACGGTTGAACACTGAAGCTTTCTTT.

The gene calls are TRBV28 and TRBJ1-5; D perhaps matches TRBD1 (5 bases). Germline loops: CDR1 MDHEN, CDR2 SYDVKM. V dropped 3 bases and J dropped 5 bases, with 11 bases sitting between them. The CDR3 sequence is 14 residues long. The DNA for the CDR3 is TGTGCCAGCAGTTTCCCGGGGCGGCATCAGCCCCAGCATTTT. This codes for CASSFPGRHQPQHF.

This clonotype has only a few counts. This chain uses TRBV6-2 or TRBV6-3 with TRBJ2-7; TRBD2 matches at 14 bases. Trimming took 0 bases from V and 2 from J; bases not matched to a gene: 6. Germline-derived CDR1 and CDR2 are MNHEY and SVGEGT. This CDR3 contains 18 residues. CDR3 residues: CASSYSNLGLAGAYEQYF. The DNA for the CDR3 is TGTGCCAGCAGTTACTCGAACCTGGGACTAGCGGGAGCCTACGAGCAGTACTTC.

The J gene is TRBJ2-3, the V gene TRBV4-2, with 16 bases identical to TRBD2. Germline V gene data show CDR1 as LGHNA and CDR2 as YNFKEQ. The CDR3 totals 21 residues. V lost 0 bases and J lost 2; bases outside the gene matches: 11. The CDR3 region has the DNA TGTGCCAGCAGCCAAGATTGGGGACTAGCGGGAGGGCCGAGACTCACAGATACGCAGTATTTT. Translated: CASSQDWGLAGGPRLTDTQYF.

This rearrangement joins TRBV19 to TRBJ2-3; 7 bases are shared with TRBD2. There are 14 residues in the CDR3. CDR1 is LNHDA and CDR2 is SQIVND in the germline V gene (reference sequence). With 11 bases clipped from V and 2 bases from J, the junction kept 10 bases outside the gene matches. The CDR3 sequence is CAASKRGITDTQYF. CDR3 sequence (DNA): TGTGCCGCATCCAAGCGGGGCATCACAGATACGCAGTATTTT.

In nucleotides, the CDR3 is TGTGCCAGCAGTTACTCTATAGCGGAGGGGGGCACCGGGGAGCTGTTTTTT. Residues: CASSYSIAEGGTGELFF. The rearrangement links TRBV6-5 to TRBJ2-2; D may correspond to TRBD1 or TRBD2 (6 bases each). Trimming took 0 bases from V and 4 from J, leaving 15 bases between them. The CDR3 is 17 amino acids. Per the germline V gene, CDR1 is MNHEY and CDR2 is SVGAGI.

This clonotype has at least ten counts. The gene calls are TRBV7-2 and TRBJ2-5; 7 nucleotides line up with TRBD2. The CDR3 has 16 amino acids. V was clipped by 0 bases and J by 2 bases; unmatched bases: 6. The germline V gene has CDR1 SGHTA and CDR2 FQGNSA. CDR3 in DNA: TGTGCCAGCAGCTTAGCAGCGTCTAGCGGACAAGAGACCCAGTACTTC. It is translated as CASSLAASSGQETQYF.

The chain couples TRBV7-9 to TRBJ1-2; D remains unclear. V gave up 0 bases and J gave up 8 bases, with 10 bases separating them. Germline V gene lookup returns CDR1 SEHNR and CDR2 FQNEAQ (reference sequence). CDR3 length equals 13 residues. DNA for the CDR3: TGTGCCAGCAGCTTAGCGGGCGCACCAGGCTACACCTTC. Translated: CASSLAGAPGYTF.

The genes are TRBV2 and TRBJ1-2; TRBD1 matches at 9 bases. The CDR3 consists of 14 residues. V shed 6 bases and J 6 bases; nucleotides not matched to a gene: 8. Per the germline V gene, CDR1 is SNHLY and CDR2 is FYNNEI. The CDR3 region has the DNA TGTGCCAGCAGCCTACAGGGGGCTGAAGATGGCTACACCTTC. Translation: CASSLQGAEDGYTF.

The J gene is TRBJ2-5, the V gene TRBV6-6; D is perhaps TRBD1 (5 bases). The CDR3 sequence is 15 residues long. Germline V gives CDR1 MNHNY, CDR2 SVGAGI (reference sequence). The ends were cut back, 4 bases at V and 2 bases at J, with 14 bases in the middle. Written as DNA, the CDR3 is TGTGCCAGCAGTTCACCAGCCTCAGGGCAAGAGACCCAGTACTTC. Its translation is CASSSPASGQETQYF.

A few counts support this clonotype. The rearrangement uses TRBV6-8 and TRBJ2-2, with D unclear. This CDR3 has 14 residues. CDR1 is MNHGY, CDR2 SAAAGT, per germline. With 2 bases removed from V and 5 bases from J, the gap between germline ends came to 9 bases. The CDR3 sequence is CASSYPSITGELFF. The DNA for the CDR3 is TGTGCCAGCAGTTACCCCTCGATTACCGGGGAGCTGTTTTTT.

This clonotype was seen a few times. The chain combines TRBV28 with TRBJ2-5; 9 bases line up with TRBD2. Per germline, CDR1 MDHEN and CDR2 SYDVKM. This CDR3 contains 16 residues. CDR3 coding DNA: TGTGTAACCCAGGGCGGGAGGGCCGGGTTTCAAGAGACCCAGTACTTC. Translating gives CVTQGGRAGFQETQYF.

The table lists this clonotype with a few counts. The rearrangement uses TRBV27 and TRBJ2-5; tentatively, D is TRBD2 (6 bases). The CDR3 is 16 residues long. V was trimmed by 2 bases and J by 3 bases, leaving 16 bases between them. Germline-derived CDR1 and CDR2 are MNHEY and SMNVEV (reference sequence). CDR3 residues: CASSLRGGLAKETQYF. CDR3 coding DNA: TGTGCCAGCAGTTTACGGGGCGGGCTAGCGAAAGAGACCCAGTACTTC.

This clonotype was detected a few times. The chain couples TRBV4-3 to TRBJ1-3; 8 nucleotides agree with TRBD1. In germline, CDR1 is LGHNA, CDR2 YSLEER. V gave up 0 bases and J gave up 4 bases; unmatched junction bases: 2. The CDR3 extends over 15 amino acids. The CDR3, as DNA: TGCGCCAGCAGCCAAGAAGGGACAGGAGGAAACACCATATATTTT. This codes for CASSQEGTGGNTIYF.

There are a few counts of this clonotype. This chain links TRBV12-3 or TRBV12-4 with TRBJ2-5, with 7 bases that match TRBD1. The CDR3 runs 13 residues. With 8 bases clipped from V and 5 bases from J, the junction kept 8 bases outside the gene matches. The CDR3 spells CASGGQAGETQYF. The CDR3 region has the DNA TGTGCCAGCGGAGGACAGGCTGGGGAGACCCAGTACTTC.

This chain links TRBV20-1 with TRBJ2-7, with TRBD2 matching over 9 bases. This CDR3 contains 14 residues. V was clipped by 4 bases and J by 2 bases; unmatched bases: 6. Germline CDR1 DFQATT, CDR2 SNEGSKA (reference sequence). CDR3 loop: CSATRIAGAYEQYF. The CDR3 bases are TGCAGTGCTACGAGAATAGCGGGAGCCTACGAGCAGTACTTC.